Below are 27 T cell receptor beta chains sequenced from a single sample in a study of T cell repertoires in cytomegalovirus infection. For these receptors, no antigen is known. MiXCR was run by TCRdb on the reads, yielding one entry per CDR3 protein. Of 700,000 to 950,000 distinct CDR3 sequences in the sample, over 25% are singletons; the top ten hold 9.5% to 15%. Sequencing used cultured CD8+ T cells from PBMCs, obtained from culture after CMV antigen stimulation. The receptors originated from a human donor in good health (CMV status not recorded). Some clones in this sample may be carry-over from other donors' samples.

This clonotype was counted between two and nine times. CDR3 nucleotides: TGTGCCAGCAGTGAAGTGGCTAGCGGGACCTTAGGGAGGAACGAGCAGTACTTC. Residues: CASSEVASGTLGRNEQYF. This sequence joins TRBV2 and TRBJ2-7; 9 bases line up with TRBD2. The CDR3 consists of 18 residues. Germline values: CDR1 SNHLY, CDR2 FYNNEI. Trimming removed 1 base from V and 5 bases from J; junction bases left unmatched: 15.

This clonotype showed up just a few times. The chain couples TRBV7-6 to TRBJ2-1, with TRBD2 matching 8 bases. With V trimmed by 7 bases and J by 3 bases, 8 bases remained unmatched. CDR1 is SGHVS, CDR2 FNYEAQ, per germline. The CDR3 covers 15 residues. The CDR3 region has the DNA TGTGCCAGCACCCTGGGACTAGTGATCTACAATGAGCAGTTCTTC. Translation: CASTLGLVIYNEQFF.

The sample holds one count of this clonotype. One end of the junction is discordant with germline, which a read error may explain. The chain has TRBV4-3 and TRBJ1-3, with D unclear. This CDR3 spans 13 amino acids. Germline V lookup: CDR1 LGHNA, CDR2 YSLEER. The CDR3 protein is CASSHSPGNIIYF. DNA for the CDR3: TGCGCCAGCAGCCACAGTCCTGGAAACATCATATATTTT.

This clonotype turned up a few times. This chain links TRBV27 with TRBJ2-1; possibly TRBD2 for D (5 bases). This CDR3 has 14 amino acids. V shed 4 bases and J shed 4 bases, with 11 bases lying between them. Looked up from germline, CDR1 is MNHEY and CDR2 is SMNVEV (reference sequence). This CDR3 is CASSWALEYNEQFF. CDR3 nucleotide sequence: TGTGCCAGCAGTTGGGCACTAGAATACAATGAGCAGTTCTTC.

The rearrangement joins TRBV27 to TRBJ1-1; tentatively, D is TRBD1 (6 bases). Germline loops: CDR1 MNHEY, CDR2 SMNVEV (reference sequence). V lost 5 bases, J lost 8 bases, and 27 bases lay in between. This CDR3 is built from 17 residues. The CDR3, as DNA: TGTGCCAGCAGTCCCCCTCGGGGGGGGGCGACACTTAGGGAAGCTTTCTTT. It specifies CASSPPRGGATLREAFF.

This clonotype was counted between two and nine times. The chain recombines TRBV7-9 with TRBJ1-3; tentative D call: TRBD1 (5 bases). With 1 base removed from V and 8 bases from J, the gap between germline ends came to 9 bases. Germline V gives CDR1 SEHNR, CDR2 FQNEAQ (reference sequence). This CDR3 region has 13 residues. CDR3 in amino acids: CASSLERGDTIYF. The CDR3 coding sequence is TGTGCCAGCAGCTTAGAAAGGGGAGACACCATATATTTT. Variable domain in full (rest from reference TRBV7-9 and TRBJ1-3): DTGVSQNPRHKITKRGQNVTFRCDPISEHNRLYWYRQTLGQGPEFLTYFQNEAQLEKSRLLSDRFSAERPKGSFSTLEIQRTEQGDSAMYLCASSLERGDTIYFGEGSWLTVV.

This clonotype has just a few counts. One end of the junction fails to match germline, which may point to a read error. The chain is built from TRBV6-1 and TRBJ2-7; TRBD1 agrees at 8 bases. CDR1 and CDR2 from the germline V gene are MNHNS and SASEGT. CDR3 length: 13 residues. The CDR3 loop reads CASSDRGSYEQYF. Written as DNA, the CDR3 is TGTGCCAGTAGTGACAGGGGATCCTACGAGCAGTACTTC.

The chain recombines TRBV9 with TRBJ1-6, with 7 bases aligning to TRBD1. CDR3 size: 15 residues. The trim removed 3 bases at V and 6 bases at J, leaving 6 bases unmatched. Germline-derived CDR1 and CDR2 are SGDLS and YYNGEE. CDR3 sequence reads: CASSETGRANSPLHF. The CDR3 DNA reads TGTGCCAGCAGCGAGACAGGGAGGGCTAATTCACCCCTCCACTTT.

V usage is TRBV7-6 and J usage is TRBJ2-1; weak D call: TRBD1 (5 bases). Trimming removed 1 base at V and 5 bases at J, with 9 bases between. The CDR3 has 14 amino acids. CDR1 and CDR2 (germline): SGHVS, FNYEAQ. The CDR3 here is CASSLEADNNEQFF. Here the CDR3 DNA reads TGTGCCAGCAGCTTAGAGGCGGACAACAATGAGCAGTTCTTC. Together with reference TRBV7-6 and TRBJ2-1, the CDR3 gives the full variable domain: GAGVSQSPRYKVTKRGQDVALRCDPISGHVSLYWYRQALGQGPEFLTYFNYEAQQDKSGLPNDRFSAERPEGSISTLTIQRTEQRDSAMYRCASSLEADNNEQFFGPGTRLTVL.

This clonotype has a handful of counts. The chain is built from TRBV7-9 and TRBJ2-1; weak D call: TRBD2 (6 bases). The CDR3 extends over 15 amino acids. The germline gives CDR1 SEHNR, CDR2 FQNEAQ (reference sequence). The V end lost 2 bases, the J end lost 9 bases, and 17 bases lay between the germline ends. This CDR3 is CASSLLPVAGPEQFF. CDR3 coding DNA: TGTGCCAGCAGCTTACTACCCGTTGCGGGGCCTGAGCAGTTCTTC.

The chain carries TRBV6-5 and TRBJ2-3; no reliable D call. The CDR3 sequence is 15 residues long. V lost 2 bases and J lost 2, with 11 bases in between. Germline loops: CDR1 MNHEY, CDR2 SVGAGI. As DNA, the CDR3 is TGTGCCAGCAGTTACGGCGCGATTTTCACAGATACGCAGTATTTT. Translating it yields CASSYGAIFTDTQYF.

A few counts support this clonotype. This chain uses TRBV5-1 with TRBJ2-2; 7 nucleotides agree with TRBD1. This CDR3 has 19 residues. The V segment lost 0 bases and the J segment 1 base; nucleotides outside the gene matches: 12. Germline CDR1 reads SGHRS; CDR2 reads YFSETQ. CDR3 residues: CASSLANQGTAENTGELFF. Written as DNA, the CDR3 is TGCGCCAGCAGCTTGGCAAACCAAGGGACAGCCGAGAACACCGGGGAGCTGTTTTTT.

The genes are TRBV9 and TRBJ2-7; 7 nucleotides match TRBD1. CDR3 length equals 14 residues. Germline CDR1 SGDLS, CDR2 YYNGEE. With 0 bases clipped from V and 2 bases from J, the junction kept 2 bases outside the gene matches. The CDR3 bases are TGTGCCAGCAGCGTAGGTGGGACAGCCTACGAGCAGTACTTC. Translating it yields CASSVGGTAYEQYF.

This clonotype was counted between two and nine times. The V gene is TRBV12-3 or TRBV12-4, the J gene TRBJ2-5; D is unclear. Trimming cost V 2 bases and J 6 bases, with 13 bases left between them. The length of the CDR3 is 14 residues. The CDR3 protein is CASSLWSGMKTQYF. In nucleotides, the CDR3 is TGTGCCAGCAGTTTATGGTCGGGTATGAAGACCCAGTACTTC.

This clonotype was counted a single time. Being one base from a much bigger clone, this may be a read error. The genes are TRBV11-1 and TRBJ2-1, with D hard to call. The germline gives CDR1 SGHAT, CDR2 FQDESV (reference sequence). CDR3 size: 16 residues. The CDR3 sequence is CASSLAPPGRLNGQFF. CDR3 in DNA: TGTGCCAGCAGCTTAGCGCCTCCCGGACGTCTCAATGGGCAGTTCTTC.

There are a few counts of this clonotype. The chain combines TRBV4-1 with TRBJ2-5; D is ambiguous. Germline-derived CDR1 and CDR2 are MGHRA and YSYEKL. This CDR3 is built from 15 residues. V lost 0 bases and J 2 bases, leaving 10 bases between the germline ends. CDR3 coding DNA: TGCGCCAGCAGCCAAGAAACGGTCTATCAAGAGACCCAGTACTTC. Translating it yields CASSQETVYQETQYF.

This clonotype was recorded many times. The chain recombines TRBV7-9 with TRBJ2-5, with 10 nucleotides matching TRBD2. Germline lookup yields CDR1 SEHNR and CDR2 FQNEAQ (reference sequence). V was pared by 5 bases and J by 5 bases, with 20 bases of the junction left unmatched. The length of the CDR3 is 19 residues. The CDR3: CASSTTGTSDSMGTETQYF. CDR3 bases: TGTGCCAGCAGCACAACCGGGACTAGCGACTCGATGGGTACGGAGACCCAGTACTTC.

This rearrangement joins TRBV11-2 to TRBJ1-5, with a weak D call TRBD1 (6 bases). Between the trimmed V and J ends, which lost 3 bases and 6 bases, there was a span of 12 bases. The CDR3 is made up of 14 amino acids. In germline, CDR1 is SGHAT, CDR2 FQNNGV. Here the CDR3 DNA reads TGTGCCAGCAGCTTTACAGGGAAGGGTCAGCCCCAGCATTTT. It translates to CASSFTGKGQPQHF. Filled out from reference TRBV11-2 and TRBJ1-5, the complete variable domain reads EAGVAQSPRYKIIEKRQSVAFWCNPISGHATLYWYQQILGQGPKLLIQFQNNGVVDDSQLPKDRFSAERLKGVDSTLKIQPAKLEDSAVYLCASSFTGKGQPQHFGDGTRLSIL.

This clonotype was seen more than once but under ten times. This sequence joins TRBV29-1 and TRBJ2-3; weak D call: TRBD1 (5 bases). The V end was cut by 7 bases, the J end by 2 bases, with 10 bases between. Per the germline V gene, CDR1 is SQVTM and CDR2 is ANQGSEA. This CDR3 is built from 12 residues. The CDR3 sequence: CSGGDLTDTQYF. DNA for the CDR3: TGCAGCGGGGGCGACCTCACAGATACGCAGTATTTT.

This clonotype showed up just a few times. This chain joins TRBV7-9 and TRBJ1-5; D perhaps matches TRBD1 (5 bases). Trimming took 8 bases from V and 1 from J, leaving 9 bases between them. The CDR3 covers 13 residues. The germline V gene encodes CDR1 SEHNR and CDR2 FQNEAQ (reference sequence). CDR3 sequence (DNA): TGTGCCAGCGGCAGGGAAAGCAATCAGCCCCAGCATTTT. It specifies CASGRESNQPQHF.

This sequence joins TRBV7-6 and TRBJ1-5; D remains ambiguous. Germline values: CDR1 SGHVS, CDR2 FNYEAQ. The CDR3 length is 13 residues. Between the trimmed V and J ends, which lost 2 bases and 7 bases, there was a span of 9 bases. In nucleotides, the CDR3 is TGTGCCAGCAGCTTAAGTCCCCGGCAGCCCCAGCATTTT. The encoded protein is CASSLSPRQPQHF.

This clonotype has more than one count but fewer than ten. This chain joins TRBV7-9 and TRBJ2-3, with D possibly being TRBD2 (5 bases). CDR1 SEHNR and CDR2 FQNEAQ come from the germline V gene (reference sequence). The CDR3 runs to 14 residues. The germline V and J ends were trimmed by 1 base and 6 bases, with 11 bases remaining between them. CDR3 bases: TGTGCCAGCAGCTTAGGAGGGTTTGGGGATACGCAGTATTTT. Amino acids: CASSLGGFGDTQYF. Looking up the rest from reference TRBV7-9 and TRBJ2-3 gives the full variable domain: DTGVSQNPRHKITKRGQNVTFRCDPISEHNRLYWYRQTLGQGPEFLTYFQNEAQLEKSRLLSDRFSAERPKGSFSTLEIQRTEQGDSAMYLCASSLGGFGDTQYFGPGTRLTVL.

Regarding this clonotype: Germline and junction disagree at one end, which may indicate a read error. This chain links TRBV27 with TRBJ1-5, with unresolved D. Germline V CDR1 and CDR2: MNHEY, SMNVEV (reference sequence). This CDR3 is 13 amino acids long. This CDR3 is CASSSHGNPPQHF. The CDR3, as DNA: TGTGCCAGCAGTTCGCACGGGAATCCGCCCCAGCATTTT.

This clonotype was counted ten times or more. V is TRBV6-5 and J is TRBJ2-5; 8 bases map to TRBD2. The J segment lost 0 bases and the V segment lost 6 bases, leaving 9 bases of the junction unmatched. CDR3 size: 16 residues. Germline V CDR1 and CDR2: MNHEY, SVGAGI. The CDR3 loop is CASRLWERGYQETQYF. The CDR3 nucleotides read TGTGCCAGCAGGCTGTGGGAGCGGGGGTACCAAGAGACCCAGTACTTC.

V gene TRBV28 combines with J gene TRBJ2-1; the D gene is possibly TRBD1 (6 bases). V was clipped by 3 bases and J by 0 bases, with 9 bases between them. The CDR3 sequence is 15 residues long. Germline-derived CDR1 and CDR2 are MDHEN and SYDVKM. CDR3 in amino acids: CASSLMGHSYNEQFF. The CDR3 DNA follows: TGTGCCAGCAGTTTGATGGGACACTCCTACAATGAGCAGTTCTTC. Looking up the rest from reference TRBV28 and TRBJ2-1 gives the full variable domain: DVKVTQSSRYLVKRTGEKVFLECVQDMDHENMFWYRQDPGLGLRLIYFSYDVKMKEKGDIPEGYSVSREKKERFSLILESASTNQTSMYLCASSLMGHSYNEQFFGPGTRLTVL.

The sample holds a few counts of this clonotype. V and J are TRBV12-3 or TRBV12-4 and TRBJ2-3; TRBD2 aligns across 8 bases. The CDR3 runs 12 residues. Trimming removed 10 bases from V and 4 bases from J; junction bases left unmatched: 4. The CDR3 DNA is TGTGCCATAAGGACTAGCCCAGATACGCAGTATTTT. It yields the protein CAIRTSPDTQYF.

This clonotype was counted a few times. CDR3 loop: CASSAGTAGTEAFF. The DNA of the CDR3 is TGTGCCAGTAGTGCCGGGACCGCTGGCACTGAAGCTTTCTTT. The chain links TRBV19 to TRBJ1-1; D might be TRBD1 (5 bases). Germline V gives CDR1 LNHDA, CDR2 SQIVND (reference sequence). Trimming took 5 bases from V and 4 from J, leaving 14 bases between them. This CDR3 comprises 14 residues.